The text below deals with one T cell receptor beta chain. No antigen is known for it. The V end lost 10 bases, the J end lost 0 bases, and 10 bases lay between the germline ends. Germline V gene sequence: CDR1 ENHRY, CDR2 SYGVKD. CDR3 length: 12 residues. The PCR had 60 Vbeta and 13 Jbeta primers. Sequenced by immunoSEQ multiplex PCR; TCRdb stores in-frame clones only, minus some. The table has approximately 110,000 clones, around 80% seen once. This entry is derived from a study of cytomegalovirus exposure and HLA in healthy donors. Study-level findings and limits: In a later analysis, TCR association rates varied by HLA locus: DRB1 most, HLA-C fewest.

The TCR sequence derives from a woman under 40 in good health and CMV-seronegative. This chain joins TRBV10-3 and TRBJ2-7, with D unresolved. Sequenced: PBMCs. CDR3 in amino acids: CATLAVSYEQYF. The CDR3 DNA follows: TGTGCCACCCTGGCGGTCTCCTACGAGCAGTACTTC.